The 27 T cell receptor beta chains given below trace back to one sample, sequenced in a study of CD8 T cells in Susac syndrome. An amount of RNA that ranged from roughly 0.5 to 1 ug was reverse transcribed with random hexamers. Using its own MiXCR run on the immunoSEQ multiplex PCR reads, TCRdb lists one record per CDR3 protein. Of about 140,000 distinct CDR3 sequences listed, 85% to 95% are singletons. Source material: CD4+ T cells from PBMCs. The origin of the receptors is a human donor with multiple sclerosis.

This clonotype appeared a single time. J is TRBJ2-6 and V is TRBV10-3; D call uncertain. V was clipped by 4 bases and J by 0 bases, with 7 bases between them. The CDR3 runs 15 residues. Per germline, CDR1 ENHRY and CDR2 SYGVKD. The CDR3 loop reads CAISGQLSGANVLTF. CDR3 in DNA: TGTGCCATCAGTGGTCAGCTCTCTGGGGCCAACGTCCTGACTTTC.

The CDR3 DNA follows: TGTGCCAGCAGCGTAGGTGCTAGCGGGAGTCTCAATGAGCAGTTCTTC. Amino acid sequence: CASSVGASGSLNEQFF. V is TRBV9 and J is TRBJ2-1, with 10 nucleotides matching TRBD2. V gave up 0 bases and J gave up 6 bases; unmatched junction bases: 6. The CDR3 covers 16 residues. Per the germline V gene, CDR1 is SGDLS and CDR2 is YYNGEE.

V and J are TRBV29-1 and TRBJ1-5; D is unresolved. The V gene's germline CDR1 is SQVTM and CDR2 ANQGSEA. This CDR3 has 13 residues. The ends were cut back, 4 bases at V and 6 bases at J, with 13 bases in the middle. DNA for the CDR3: TGCAGCGTTGTAGAAGGTCTCACTCAGCCCCAGCATTTT. As protein: CSVVEGLTQPQHF.

The CDR3: CASSLPPANGNTIYF. The CDR3 DNA reads as TGTGCCAGTAGTCTTCCCCCGGCCAATGGAAACACCATATATTTT. The chain combines TRBV19 with TRBJ1-3; unclear D gene. The CDR3 contains 15 residues. The germline V gene has CDR1 LNHDA and CDR2 SQIVND (reference sequence). V lost 5 bases, J lost 3 bases, and 14 bases lay in between.

This chain joins TRBV29-1 and TRBJ1-5; 8 bases match TRBD1. Germline trimming cut 7 bases from V and 3 bases from J; bases unmatched to any gene: 5. This CDR3 is built from 13 residues. Germline V gives CDR1 SQVTM, CDR2 ANQGSEA. Here the CDR3 DNA reads TGCAGCGCTGGGACAGGACACAATCAGCCCCAGCATTTT. Its protein is CSAGTGHNQPQHF. The full variable domain, in which reference TRBV29-1 and TRBJ1-5 provide the parts outside the CDR3, is SAVISQKPSRDICQRGTSLTIQCQVDSQVTMMFWYRQQPGQSLTLIATANQGSEATYESGFVIDKFPISRPNLTFSTLTVSNMSPEDSSIYLCSAGTGHNQPQHFGDGTRLSIL.

The V gene is TRBV24-1, the J gene TRBJ2-6, with D perhaps TRBD2 (6 bases). CDR1 and CDR2 from the germline V gene are KGHDR and SFDVKD. The CDR3 spans 15 residues. V was trimmed by 2 bases and J by 2 bases, leaving 6 bases between them. CDR3 sequence reads: CATSDSGAGANVLTF. CDR3 bases: TGTGCCACCAGTGATTCGGGAGCTGGGGCCAACGTCCTGACTTTC.

The chain has TRBV28 and TRBJ2-3; no definite D call. The CDR3 is made up of 13 amino acids. V gave up 8 bases and J gave up 1 base, with 10 bases separating them. Per germline, CDR1 MDHEN and CDR2 SYDVKM. The CDR3 DNA reads as TGTGCCAGCGTGGGTTACCGCACAGATACGCAGTATTTT. Amino acids: CASVGYRTDTQYF.

The J gene is TRBJ2-4, the V gene TRBV18; D ambiguous. The germline CDR1 and CDR2 sequences are KGHSH and LQKENI. V lost 2 bases to trimming and J lost 0 bases, with 14 bases between them. The CDR3 runs 17 residues. This chain's CDR3 is CASSPFEATLAKNIQYF. The CDR3 bases are TGTGCCAGCTCACCATTTGAAGCAACCTTAGCCAAAAACATTCAGTACTTC. Based on the CDR3 plus reference TRBV18 and TRBJ2-4, the full variable domain is NAGVMQNPRHLVRRRGQEARLRCSPMKGHSHVYWYRQLPEEGLKFMVYLQKENIIDESGMPKERFSAEFPKEGPSILRIQQVVRGDSAAYFCASSPFEATLAKNIQYFGAGTRLSVL.

This chain links TRBV30 with TRBJ1-1; the D gene is possibly TRBD1 (6 bases). Trimming removed 3 bases from V and 0 bases from J, with 14 bases in between. Germline lookup yields CDR1 GTSNPN and CDR2 SVGIG (reference sequence). The CDR3 is 15 residues long. CDR3 protein: CAWRTSRQVNTEAFF. The CDR3 DNA reads as TGTGCCTGGAGGACAAGCCGACAGGTGAACACTGAAGCTTTCTTT.

The rearrangement joins TRBV27 to TRBJ2-3; 8 nucleotides agree with TRBD2. CDR3 length: 17 amino acids. After removal of 0 bases from V and 2 bases from J, the junction contained 7 bases not matched to a gene. The germline V gene encodes CDR1 MNHEY and CDR2 SMNVEV (reference sequence). The CDR3, as DNA: TGTGCCAGCAGTTTATCGTCTAGCGGGCCCTTCACAGATACGCAGTATTTT. Its translation is CASSLSSSGPFTDTQYF.

The chain has TRBV7-2 and TRBJ1-2; 8 nucleotides line up with TRBD1. CDR1 and CDR2 from the germline V gene are SGHTA and FQGNSA. After removal of 0 bases from V and 5 bases from J, the junction contained 5 bases not matched to a gene. The CDR3 has 15 residues. CDR3 in amino acids: CASSLAIGTGYGYTF. The CDR3 region has the DNA TGTGCCAGCAGCTTAGCGATTGGGACAGGTTATGGCTACACCTTC.

The chain joins TRBV3-1 to TRBJ2-5; 9 nucleotides align to TRBD2. Germline V CDR1 and CDR2: LGHDT, YNNKEL (reference sequence). The ends lost 0 bases at V and 3 bases at J; junction bases unmatched: 8. This CDR3 contains 17 residues. In DNA, the CDR3 is TGTGCCAGCAGCCAAGATTATTCGGCTAGCGGGAAAGAGACCCAGTACTTC. It specifies CASSQDYSASGKETQYF.

The V call is TRBV7-2, the J call TRBJ1-2; D gene uncertain. Germline V CDR1 and CDR2: SGHTA, FQGNSA. This CDR3 is 12 amino acids long. Trimming shortened V by 5 bases and J by 0 bases, and 4 bases separated the two germline ends. This chain's CDR3 is CASSLTNYGYTF. The CDR3 nucleotides read TGTGCCAGCAGCCTGACTAACTATGGCTACACCTTC.

The chain links TRBV3-1 to TRBJ2-2; TRBD1 matches at 9 bases. CDR1 and CDR2 (germline): LGHDT, YNNKEL (reference sequence). With V trimmed by 5 bases and J by 7 bases, 5 bases remained unmatched. The CDR3 spans 14 residues. DNA for the CDR3: TGTGCCAGCAGCTCCGGGACAGGGTTCGGGGAGCTGTTTTTT. Translated: CASSSGTGFGELFF. Variable domain in full (rest from reference TRBV3-1 and TRBJ2-2): DTAVSQTPKYLVTQMGNDKSIKCEQNLGHDTMYWYKQDSKKFLKIMFSYNNKELIINETVPNRFSPKSPDKAHLNLHINSLELGDSAVYFCASSSGTGFGELFFGEGSRLTVL.

The chain has TRBV7-2 and TRBJ1-2, with D perhaps matching TRBD1 (5 bases). The V gene lost 5 bases and the J gene lost 7 bases, with 20 bases spanning the gap. Germline V CDR1 and CDR2: SGHTA, FQGNSA. CDR3 size: 15 residues. The CDR3 nucleotides are TGTGCCAGCAGCCGCCGGGACTTCACTAACGGTGGCTACACCTTC. Its protein is CASSRRDFTNGGYTF.

The chain couples TRBV29-1 to TRBJ2-3; possibly TRBD1 or TRBD2 for D (5 bases each). Trimming left V 7 bases short and J 2 bases short, with 13 bases between. The V gene's germline CDR1 is SQVTM and CDR2 ANQGSEA. The CDR3 spans 13 residues. For the CDR3, the DNA is TGCAGCGCCGGGACGGGGACCACAGATACGCAGTATTTT. It translates to CSAGTGTTDTQYF.

The chain couples TRBV20-1 to TRBJ2-7, with 7 bases identical to TRBD1. Per the germline V gene, CDR1 is DFQATT and CDR2 is SNEGSKA (reference sequence). V lost 0 bases, J lost 4 bases, and 9 bases stayed unmatched. This CDR3 spans 15 amino acids. CDR3 amino acids: CSARDPETGRYEQYF. In nucleotides, the CDR3 is TGCAGTGCTAGAGATCCTGAGACAGGGCGGTACGAGCAGTACTTC.

This rearrangement joins TRBV20-1 to TRBJ1-5; D possibly corresponds to TRBD1 (5 bases). This CDR3 is built from 16 residues. Germline CDR1 reads DFQATT; CDR2 reads SNEGSKA (reference sequence). The V gene lost 0 bases and the J gene lost 2 bases, with 14 bases spanning the gap. The CDR3: CSAREPRQIGNQPQHF. CDR3 nucleotides: TGCAGTGCTAGAGAACCCAGACAGATAGGCAATCAGCCCCAGCATTTT.

A single count supports this clonotype. The J gene is TRBJ2-5, the V gene TRBV3-1, with no clear D. The CDR3 extends over 12 amino acids. V lost 4 bases, J lost 2 bases, and 5 bases lay in between. Germline V lookup: CDR1 LGHDT, CDR2 YNNKEL (reference sequence). In DNA, the CDR3 is TGTGCCAGCAGCCGGAATCAAGAGACCCAGTACTTC. This codes for CASSRNQETQYF.

The CDR3 loop reads CASSYFSDYEQYF. The DNA for the CDR3 is TGTGCCAGCAGTTATTTCAGCGACTACGAGCAGTACTTC. The genes are TRBV6-2 or TRBV6-3 and TRBJ2-7, with D unresolved. V was shortened by 3 bases and J by 3 bases, with 9 bases between the two germline ends. The CDR3 covers 13 residues. The germline V gene encodes CDR1 MNHEY and CDR2 SVGEGT.

The chain uses TRBV20-1 and TRBJ1-2; 9 positions match TRBD1. Germline V lookup: CDR1 DFQATT, CDR2 SNEGSKA (reference sequence). CDR3 length: 14 amino acids. After removal of 0 bases from V and 10 bases from J, the junction contained 9 bases not matched to a gene. The CDR3 here is CSARDQGQGSHYTF. CDR3 coding DNA: TGCAGTGCTAGAGATCAGGGACAGGGATCCCACTACACCTTC.

The V call is TRBV28, the J call TRBJ1-3, with a possible D match to TRBD1 (6 bases). The germline V and J ends were trimmed by 10 bases and 0 bases, with 10 bases remaining between them. Germline V CDR1 and CDR2: MDHEN, SYDVKM. This CDR3 is 13 amino acids long. In DNA, the CDR3 is TGTGCCATAAACAGGGCCTCTGGAAACACCATATATTTT. Amino acid sequence: CAINRASGNTIYF.

The chain has TRBV2 and TRBJ2-5; 8 positions match TRBD1. The V gene end was trimmed by 7 bases and the J gene end by 6 bases; junction bases not matched to a gene: 4. The V gene's germline CDR1 is SNHLY and CDR2 FYNNEI. The CDR3 is 12 amino acids. CDR3 protein: CASTGTGKTQYF. CDR3 sequence (DNA): TGTGCCAGCACTGGGACAGGCAAGACCCAGTACTTC.

V usage is TRBV28 and J usage is TRBJ2-5; TRBD1 or TRBD2 may be the D gene (5 bases each). Germline values: CDR1 MDHEN, CDR2 SYDVKM. With 5 bases removed from V and 4 bases from J, the gap between germline ends came to 17 bases. The CDR3 sequence is 15 residues long. CDR3 DNA: TGTGCCAGCAGTGACTGGGACCCCGGAAGAGAGACCCAGTACTTC. Translated, it gives CASSDWDPGRETQYF.

The chain employs TRBV4-1 and TRBJ2-5; no reliable D call. The V and J ends lost 0 bases and 5 bases respectively, with 13 bases between them. Germline CDR1 reads MGHRA; CDR2 reads YSYEKL. The CDR3 loop spans 15 amino acids. DNA for the CDR3: TGCGCCAGCAGCCAAGATCGTACGCCCCGGGAGACCCAGTACTTC. Its protein is CASSQDRTPRETQYF.

The chain joins TRBV7-3 to TRBJ2-7; D is possibly TRBD2 (5 bases). The CDR3 consists of 14 residues. Germline loops: CDR1 SGHTA, CDR2 FQGTGA. Trimming removed 1 base at V and 2 bases at J, with 9 bases between. CDR3 DNA sequence: TGTGCCAGCAGCTTAATGCGGGTCCCCTACGAGCAGTACTTC. This gives the protein CASSLMRVPYEQYF.

V and J are TRBV24-1 and TRBJ2-2; the match to TRBD1 covers 8 bases. Looked up from germline, CDR1 is KGHDR and CDR2 is SFDVKD. This CDR3 region has 15 residues. The V segment lost 9 bases and the J segment 0 bases; nucleotides outside the gene matches: 5. CDR3 sequence (DNA): TGTGCCACCGGGAAGGACAGGGCGAACACCGGGGAGCTGTTTTTT. It specifies CATGKDRANTGELFF.